The 9 T cell receptor beta chains reported below all come from one sample, sequenced in a study of blood T cell repertoires in COVID-19. Profiling relied on immunoSEQ multiplex PCR, and the TCRdb table lists in-frame clones only, not all of them. The sample consists of approximately 170,000 clones, around 80% of them appearing once. The sequencing input was PBMCs or T cells enriched from blood (not recorded which). Receptors were obtained from a woman in her seventies in a cohort exposed to, infected with or recovered from COVID-19 (not recorded which).

The CDR3 region is CASSPQGFGELFF. The DNA of the CDR3 is TGTGCCAGCAGCCCACAGGGGTTCGGAGAGCTGTTTTTT. V and J are TRBV6-2 or TRBV6-3 and TRBJ2-2; 7 bases match TRBD1. The ends lost 6 bases at V and 11 bases at J; junction bases unmatched: 9. Germline V gene lookup returns CDR1 MNHEY and CDR2 SVGEGT. CDR3 length equals 13 residues.

In its sample, this clone was seen a few times. V usage is TRBV9 and J usage is TRBJ2-3, with D tentatively TRBD2 (6 bases). Trimming took 4 bases from V and 0 from J, leaving 15 bases between them. The CDR3 has 16 residues. Per germline, CDR1 SGDLS and CDR2 YYNGEE. The CDR3 nucleotides are TGTGCCAGCAGCCCGAATAGCGGAACTAGCACAGATACGCAGTATTTT. Translation: CASSPNSGTSTDTQYF.

The chain carries TRBV7-2 and TRBJ2-1; D gene uncertain. The CDR3 totals 13 residues. Germline V gives CDR1 SGHTA, CDR2 FQGNSA. Trimming took 1 base from V and 7 from J, leaving 8 bases between them. The CDR3 reads CASSLGVSNEQFF. The CDR3 nucleotides are TGTGCCAGCAGCTTAGGAGTGTCGAATGAGCAGTTCTTC.

The genes are TRBV7-8 and TRBJ1-5; 10 nucleotides match TRBD1. V lost 4 bases to trimming and J lost 0 bases; unmatched junction nucleotides: 9. The CDR3 contains 18 residues. Looked up from germline, CDR1 is SGHVS and CDR2 is FQNEAQ. The CDR3 region is CASSWRPGTGDSNQPQHF. Written as DNA, the CDR3 is TGTGCCAGCAGCTGGAGGCCCGGGACAGGGGATAGCAATCAGCCCCAGCATTTT.

The CDR3 sequence: CASSMDRGWAEAFF. The CDR3 bases are TGTGCCAGCAGCATGGACAGGGGATGGGCTGAAGCTTTCTTT. The chain uses TRBV7-2 and TRBJ1-1, with 9 positions matching TRBD1. Germline V gene lookup returns CDR1 SGHTA and CDR2 FQGNSA. With 5 bases clipped from V and 6 bases from J, the junction kept 7 bases outside the gene matches. There are 14 residues in the CDR3.

The V gene is TRBV2, the J gene TRBJ2-5, with 9 bases lining up with TRBD2. This CDR3 spans 14 amino acids. Germline CDR1 and CDR2: SNHLY and FYNNEI. V shed 3 bases, J shed 4 bases, and the junction held 3 bases outside the gene matches. The CDR3 DNA follows: TGTGCCAGCAGTGAGGCGGGAGGGGGAGAGACCCAGTACTTC. Protein: CASSEAGGGETQYF.

The sample holds one count of this clone. V gene TRBV4-2 combines with J gene TRBJ2-5; perhaps TRBD2 as D (5 bases). Germline-derived CDR1 and CDR2 are LGHNA and YNFKEQ. Trimming left V 0 bases short and J 4 bases short, with 15 bases between. CDR3 size: 16 residues. The DNA of the CDR3 is TGTGCCAGCAGCCAAGATTGGACGGGATTCGGAGAGACCCAGTACTTC. It yields the protein CASSQDWTGFGETQYF.

The chain couples TRBV5-4 to TRBJ1-2, with TRBD1 identical over 7 bases. CDR1 SGHNT and CDR2 YYREEE come from the germline V gene (reference sequence). This CDR3 contains 13 residues. V dropped 5 bases and J dropped 8; count of bases not matched to a gene: 9. The CDR3 loop reads CASRIDRAGGYTF. The CDR3 coding sequence is TGTGCCAGCAGAATCGACAGGGCAGGAGGCTACACCTTC.

The V and J genes are TRBV7-9 and TRBJ1-6; D is unresolved. The germline CDR1 and CDR2 sequences are SEHNR and FQNEAQ (reference sequence). CDR3 length: 16 residues. Trimming removed 6 bases at V and 5 bases at J, with 17 bases between. CDR3 DNA sequence: TGTGCCAGCAGTTCATTTGACGGGATCAATAATTCACCCCTCCACTTT. Amino acids: CASSSFDGINNSPLHF. The whole variable domain, remainder taken from reference TRBV7-9 and TRBJ1-6, is DTGVSQNPRHKITKRGQNVTFRCDPISEHNRLYWYRQTLGQGPEFLTYFQNEAQLEKSRLLSDRFSAERPKGSFSTLEIQRTEQGDSAMYLCASSSFDGINNSPLHFGNGTRLTVT.